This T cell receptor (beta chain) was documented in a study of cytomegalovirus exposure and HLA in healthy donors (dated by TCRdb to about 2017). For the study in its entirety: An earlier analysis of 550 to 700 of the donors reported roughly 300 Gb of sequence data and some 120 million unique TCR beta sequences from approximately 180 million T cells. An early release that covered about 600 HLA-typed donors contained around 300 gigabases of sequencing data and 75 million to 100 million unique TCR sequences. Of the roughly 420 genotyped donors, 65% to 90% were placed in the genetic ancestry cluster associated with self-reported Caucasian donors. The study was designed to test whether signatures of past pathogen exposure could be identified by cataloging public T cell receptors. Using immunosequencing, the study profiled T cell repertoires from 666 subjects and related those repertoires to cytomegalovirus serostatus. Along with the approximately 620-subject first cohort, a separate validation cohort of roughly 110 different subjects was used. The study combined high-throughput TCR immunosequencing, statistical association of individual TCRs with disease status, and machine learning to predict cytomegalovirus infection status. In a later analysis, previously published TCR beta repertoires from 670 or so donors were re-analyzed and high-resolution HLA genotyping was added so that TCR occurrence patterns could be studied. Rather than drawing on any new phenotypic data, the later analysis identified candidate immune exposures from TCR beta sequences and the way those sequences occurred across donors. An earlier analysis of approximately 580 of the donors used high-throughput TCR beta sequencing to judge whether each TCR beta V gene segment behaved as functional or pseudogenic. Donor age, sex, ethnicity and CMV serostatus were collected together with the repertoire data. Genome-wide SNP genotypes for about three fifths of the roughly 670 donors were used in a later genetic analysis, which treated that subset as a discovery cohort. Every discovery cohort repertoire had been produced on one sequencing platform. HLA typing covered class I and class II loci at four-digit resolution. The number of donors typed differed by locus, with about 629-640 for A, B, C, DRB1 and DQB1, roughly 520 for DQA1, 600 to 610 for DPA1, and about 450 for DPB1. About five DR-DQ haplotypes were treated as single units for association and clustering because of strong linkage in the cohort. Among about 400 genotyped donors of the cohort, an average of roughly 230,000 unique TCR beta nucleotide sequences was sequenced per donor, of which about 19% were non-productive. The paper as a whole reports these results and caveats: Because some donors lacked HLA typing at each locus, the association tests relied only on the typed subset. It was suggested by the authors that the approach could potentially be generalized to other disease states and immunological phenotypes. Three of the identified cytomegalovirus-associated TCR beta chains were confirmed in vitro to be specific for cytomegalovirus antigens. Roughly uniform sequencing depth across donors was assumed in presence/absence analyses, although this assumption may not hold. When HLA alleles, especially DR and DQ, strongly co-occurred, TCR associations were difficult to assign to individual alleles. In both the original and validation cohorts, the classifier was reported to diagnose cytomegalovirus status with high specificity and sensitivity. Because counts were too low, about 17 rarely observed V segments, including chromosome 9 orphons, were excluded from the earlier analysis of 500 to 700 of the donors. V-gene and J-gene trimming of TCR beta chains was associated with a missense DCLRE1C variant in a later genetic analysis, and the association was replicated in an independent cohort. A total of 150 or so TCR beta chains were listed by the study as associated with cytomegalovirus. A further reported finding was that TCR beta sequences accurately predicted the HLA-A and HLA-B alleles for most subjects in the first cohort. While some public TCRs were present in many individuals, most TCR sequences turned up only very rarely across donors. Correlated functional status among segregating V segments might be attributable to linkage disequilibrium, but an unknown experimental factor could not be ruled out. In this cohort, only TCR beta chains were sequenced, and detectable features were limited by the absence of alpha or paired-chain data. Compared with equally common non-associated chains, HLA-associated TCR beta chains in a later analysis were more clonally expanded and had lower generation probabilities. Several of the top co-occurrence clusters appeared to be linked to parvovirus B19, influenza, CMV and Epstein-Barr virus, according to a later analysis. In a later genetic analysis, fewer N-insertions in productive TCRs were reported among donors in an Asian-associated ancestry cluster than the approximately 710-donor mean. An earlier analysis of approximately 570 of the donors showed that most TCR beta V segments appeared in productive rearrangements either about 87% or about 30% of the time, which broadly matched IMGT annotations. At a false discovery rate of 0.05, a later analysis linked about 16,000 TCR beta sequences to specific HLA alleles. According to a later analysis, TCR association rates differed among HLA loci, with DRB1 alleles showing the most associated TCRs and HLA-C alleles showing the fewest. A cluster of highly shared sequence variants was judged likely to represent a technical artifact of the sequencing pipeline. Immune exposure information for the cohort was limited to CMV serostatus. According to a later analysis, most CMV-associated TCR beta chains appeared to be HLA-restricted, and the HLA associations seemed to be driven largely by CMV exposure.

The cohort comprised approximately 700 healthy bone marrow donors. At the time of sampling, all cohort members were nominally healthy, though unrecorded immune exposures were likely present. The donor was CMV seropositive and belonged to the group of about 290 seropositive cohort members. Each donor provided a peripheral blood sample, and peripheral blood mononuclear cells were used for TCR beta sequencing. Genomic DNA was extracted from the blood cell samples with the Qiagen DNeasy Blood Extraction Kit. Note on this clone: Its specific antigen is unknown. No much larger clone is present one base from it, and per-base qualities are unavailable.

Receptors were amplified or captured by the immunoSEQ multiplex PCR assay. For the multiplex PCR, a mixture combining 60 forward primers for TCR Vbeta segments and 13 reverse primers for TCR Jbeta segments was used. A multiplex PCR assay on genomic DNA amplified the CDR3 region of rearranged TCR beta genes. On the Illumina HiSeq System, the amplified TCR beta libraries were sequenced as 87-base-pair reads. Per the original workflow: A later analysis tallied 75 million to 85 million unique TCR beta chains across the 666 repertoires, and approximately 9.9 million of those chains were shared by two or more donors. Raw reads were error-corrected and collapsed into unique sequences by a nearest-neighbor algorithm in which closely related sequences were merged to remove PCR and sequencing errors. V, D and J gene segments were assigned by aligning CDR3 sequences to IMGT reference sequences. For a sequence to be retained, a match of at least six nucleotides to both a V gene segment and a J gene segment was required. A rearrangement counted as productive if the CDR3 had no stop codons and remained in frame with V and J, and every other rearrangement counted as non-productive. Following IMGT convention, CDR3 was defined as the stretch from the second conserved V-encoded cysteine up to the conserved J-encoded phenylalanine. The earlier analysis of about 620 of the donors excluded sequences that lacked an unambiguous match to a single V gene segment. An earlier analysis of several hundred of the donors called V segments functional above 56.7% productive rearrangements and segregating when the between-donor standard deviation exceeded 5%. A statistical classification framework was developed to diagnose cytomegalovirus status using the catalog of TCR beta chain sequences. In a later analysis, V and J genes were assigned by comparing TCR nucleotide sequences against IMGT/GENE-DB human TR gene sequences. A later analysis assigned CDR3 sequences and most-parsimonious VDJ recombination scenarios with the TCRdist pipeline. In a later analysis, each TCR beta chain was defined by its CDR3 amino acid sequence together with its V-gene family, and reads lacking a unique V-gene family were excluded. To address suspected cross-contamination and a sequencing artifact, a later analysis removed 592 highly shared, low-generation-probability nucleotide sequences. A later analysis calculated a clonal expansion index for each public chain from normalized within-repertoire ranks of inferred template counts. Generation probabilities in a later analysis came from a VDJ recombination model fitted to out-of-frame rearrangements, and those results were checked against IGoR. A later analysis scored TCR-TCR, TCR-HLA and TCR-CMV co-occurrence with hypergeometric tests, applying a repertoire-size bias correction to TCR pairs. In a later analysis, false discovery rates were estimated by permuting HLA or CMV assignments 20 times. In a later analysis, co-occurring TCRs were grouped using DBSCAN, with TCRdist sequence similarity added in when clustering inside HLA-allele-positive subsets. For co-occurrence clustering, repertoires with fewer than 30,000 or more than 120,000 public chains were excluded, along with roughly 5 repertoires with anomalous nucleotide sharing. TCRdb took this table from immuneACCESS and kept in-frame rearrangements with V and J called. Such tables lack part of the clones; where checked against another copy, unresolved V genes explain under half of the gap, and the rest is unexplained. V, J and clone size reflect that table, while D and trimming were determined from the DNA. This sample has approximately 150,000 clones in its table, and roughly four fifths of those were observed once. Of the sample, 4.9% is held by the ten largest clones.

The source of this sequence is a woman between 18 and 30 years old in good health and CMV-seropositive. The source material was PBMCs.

For the CDR3, the sequence is CASSSGTGGFGELFF. Here is the DNA: TGTGCCAGCAGCTCCGGGACAGGGGGTTTCGGGGAGCTGTTTTTT. Rearrangement joined TRBV4-2 to TRBJ2-2; 11 central nucleotides agree with TRBD1. Counted from cysteine to phenylalanine, this CDR3 has 15 amino acids. CDR3 DNA is the only sequence kept; it has 45 bases, read in frame from the first base. The germline V gene supplies CDR1 LGHNA and CDR2 YNFKEQ. After removal of 5 bases from V and 7 bases from J, the junction retains 6 bases not matched to a gene.